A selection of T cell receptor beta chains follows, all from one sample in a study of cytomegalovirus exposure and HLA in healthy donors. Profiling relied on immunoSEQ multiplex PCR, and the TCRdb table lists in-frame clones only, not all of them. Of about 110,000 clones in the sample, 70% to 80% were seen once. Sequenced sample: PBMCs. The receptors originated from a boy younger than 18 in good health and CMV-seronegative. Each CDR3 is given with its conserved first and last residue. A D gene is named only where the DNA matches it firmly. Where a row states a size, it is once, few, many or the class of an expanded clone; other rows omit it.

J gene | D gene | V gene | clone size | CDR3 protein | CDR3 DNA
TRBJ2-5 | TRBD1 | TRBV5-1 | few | CASSLEGGTLETQYF | TGCGCCAGCAGCTTGGAAGGGGGCACTCTGGAGACCCAGTACTTC
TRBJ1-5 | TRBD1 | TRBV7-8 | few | CASSLDHIGTVKDNQPQHF | TGTGCCAGCAGCTTAGATCACATCGGGACAGTCAAAGACAATCAGCCCCAGCATTTT
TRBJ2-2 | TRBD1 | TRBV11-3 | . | CASSRDETGGTGELFF | TGTGCCAGCAGCAGGGACGAGACAGGGGGCACCGGGGAGCTGTTTTTT
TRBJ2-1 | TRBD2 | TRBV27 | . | CASSILAGQYNEQFF | TGTGCCAGCAGTATACTAGCGGGACAATACAATGAGCAGTTCTTC
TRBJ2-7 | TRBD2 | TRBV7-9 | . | CASSPKTSIGYEQYF | TGTGCCAGCAGCCCGAAGACTAGCATCGGGTACGAACAGTACTTC
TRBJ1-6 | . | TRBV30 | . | CAWSAGSYNSPLHF | TGTGCCTGGAGTGCCGGCTCCTATAATTCACCCCTCCACTTT
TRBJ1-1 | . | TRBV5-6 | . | CASSNIDRAHTEAFF | TGTGCCAGCAGCAACATCGACAGAGCCCACACTGAAGCTTTCTTT
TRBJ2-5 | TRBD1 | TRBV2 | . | CASSDPGQKKETQYF | TGTGCCAGCAGCGACCCGGGACAGAAAAAAGAGACCCAGTACTTC
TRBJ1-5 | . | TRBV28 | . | CASSRGGGGQPQHF | TGTGCCAGCAGCCGGGGGGGTGGAGGTCAGCCCCAGCATTTT
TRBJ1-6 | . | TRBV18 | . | CASSPPPNPSNSPLHF | TGTGCCAGCTCACCCCCGCCTAATCCCTCCAATTCACCCCTCCACTTT
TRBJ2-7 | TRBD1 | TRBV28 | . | CASSWDRTKAAYEQYF | TGTGCCAGCAGTTGGGACAGAACAAAAGCTGCCTACGAGCAGTACTTC
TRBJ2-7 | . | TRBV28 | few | CASTITVGGEQYF | TGTGCCAGCACCATAACCGTCGGAGGGGAGCAGTACTTC
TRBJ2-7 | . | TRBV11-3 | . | CASSFLLVYEQYF | TGTGCCAGCAGCTTTCTCCTAGTCTACGAGCAGTACTTC
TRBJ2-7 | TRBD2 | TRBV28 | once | CASSFPGGNSYEQYF | TGTGCCAGCAGTTTTCCGGGGGGGAACTCCTACGAGCAGTACTTC